The 21 T cell receptor beta chains in this list originate from one sample, sequenced in a study of T-cell memory formation after mild COVID-19. TCRdb re-analysed the 5' RACE reads in MiXCR, keeping a single row per CDR3 protein. The sample contains about 420,000 distinct CDR3 sequences, about a quarter of which appear only once. The sequencing sample was made of PBMCs or a T cell subset sorted from them (not recorded which). These receptors all stem from an adult woman who had mild COVID-19 (a few samples of this study predate the infection). Cell type and time point are not known.

The rearrangement uses TRBV6-6 and TRBJ1-1; D unresolved. V dropped 0 bases and J dropped 1 base, with 9 bases sitting between them. Germline assignment: CDR1 MNHNY and CDR2 SVGAGI (reference sequence). There are 15 residues in the CDR3. CDR3 residues: CASSYSVTANTEAFF. The DNA of the CDR3 is TGTGCCAGCAGTTACTCCGTCACGGCGAACACTGAAGCTTTCTTT.

In this sample, this clonotype turned up a few times. The chain is built from TRBV29-1 and TRBJ1-1; D is possibly TRBD1 (5 bases). Trimming removed 6 bases at V and 2 bases at J, with 13 bases between. The germline gives CDR1 SQVTM, CDR2 ANQGSEA. There are 13 residues in the CDR3. In DNA form, the CDR3 reads TGCAGCGTCGCCTTTGACAGTAACACTGAAGCTTTCTTT. Protein product: CSVAFDSNTEAFF.

The chain carries TRBV12-3 or TRBV12-4 and TRBJ2-7; 7 nucleotides agree with TRBD1. The junction had 4 bases not matched to a gene; V was cut back by 8 bases and J by 0 bases. This CDR3 is built from 13 residues. CDR3 amino acids: CASQGQNSYEQYF. Here the CDR3 DNA reads TGTGCCAGCCAGGGACAGAACTCCTACGAGCAGTACTTC.

This clonotype was found a few times. The chain carries TRBV7-6 and TRBJ1-1; 8 bases align to TRBD1. The CDR3 has 14 amino acids. J lost 6 bases, V lost 1 base, and 4 bases had no gene match. CDR1 is SGHVS, CDR2 FNYEAQ, per germline. The CDR3 sequence is CASSLGRGRAEAFF. The DNA of the CDR3 is TGTGCCAGCAGCTTAGGCAGGGGGCGGGCTGAAGCTTTCTTT.

The chain is built from TRBV20-1 and TRBJ1-4; 7 bases are a match to TRBD1. Germline loops: CDR1 DFQATT, CDR2 SNEGSKA (reference sequence). J was trimmed by 4 bases and V by 4 bases; bases with no gene match: 6. The CDR3 is made up of 14 amino acids. The DNA for the CDR3 is TGCAGTGCTATGGGGACAGACAATAATGAAAAACTGTTTTTT. This sequence encodes CSAMGTDNNEKLFF.

V is TRBV9 and J is TRBJ1-1; D gene uncertain. Germline CDR1 reads SGDLS; CDR2 reads YYNGEE. Trimming cost V 0 bases and J 1 base, with 7 bases left between them. The CDR3 totals 14 residues. CDR3 loop: CASSVARKNTEAFF. CDR3 DNA: TGTGCCAGCAGCGTAGCCAGGAAGAACACTGAAGCTTTCTTT. The full variable domain, its missing parts supplied by reference TRBV9 and TRBJ1-1, is DSGVTQTPKHLITATGQRVTLRCSPRSGDLSVYWYQQSLDQGLQFLIQYYNGEERAKGNILERFSAQQFPDLHSELNLSSLELGDSALYFCASSVARKNTEAFFGQGTRLTVV.

The chain has TRBV7-8 and TRBJ2-1; 8 bases agree with TRBD1. V shed 0 bases, J shed 4 bases, and the junction held 11 bases outside the gene matches. The CDR3 loop spans 18 amino acids. The germline CDR1 and CDR2 sequences are SGHVS and FQNEAQ. The CDR3 nucleotides read TGTGCCAGCAGCTTAGCCGGACAGGGTTTTGGATTGTACAATGAGCAGTTCTTC. Protein: CASSLAGQGFGLYNEQFF.

This clonotype was found a few times. The CDR3 nucleotides read TGTGCCAGCAGCTCGATACTCACTAGCGGGAGGACGCACAATGAGCAGTTCTTC. Its protein is CASSSILTSGRTHNEQFF. The chain recombines TRBV7-9 with TRBJ2-1; 12 nucleotides agree with TRBD2. With V trimmed by 4 bases and J by 5 bases, 12 bases remained unmatched. The CDR3 has 18 amino acids. Looked up from germline, CDR1 is SEHNR and CDR2 is FQNEAQ (reference sequence).

This chain uses TRBV14 with TRBJ2-2; D unresolved. The CDR3 sequence is 16 residues long. Deletions cut 5 bases from V and 0 bases from J, with 13 bases between. Germline CDR1 reads SGHDN; CDR2 reads FVKESK. The CDR3 bases are TGTGCCAGCAGCGGCGGTATTGAGGCGAACACCGGGGAGCTGTTTTTT. Protein product: CASSGGIEANTGELFF.

The rearrangement uses TRBV11-2 and TRBJ1-2; 9 nucleotides align to TRBD1. This CDR3 is built from 15 residues. V shed 2 bases, J shed 4 bases, and the junction held 5 bases outside the gene matches. Germline V CDR1 and CDR2: SGHAT, FQNNGV. CDR3 protein: CASSLPGQGPYGYTF. The CDR3 region has the DNA TGTGCCAGCAGCTTACCGGGACAGGGTCCCTATGGCTACACCTTC.

The V call is TRBV7-8, the J call TRBJ1-3, with D maybe TRBD1 (6 bases). The CDR3 has 12 amino acids. V lost 6 bases to trimming and J lost 7 bases, with 10 bases between them. Germline V gene data show CDR1 as SGHVS and CDR2 as FQNEAQ. The CDR3 loop is CASSYGQNTIYF. The CDR3 DNA reads as TGTGCCAGCAGTTATGGACAGAACACCATATATTTT.

In this sample, this clonotype turned up a few times. The chain recombines TRBV7-2 with TRBJ2-3, with 12 nucleotides matching TRBD2. Germline V CDR1 and CDR2: SGHTA, FQGNSA. CDR3 length: 19 amino acids. J lost 1 base, V lost 1 base, and 9 bases had no gene match. CDR3 coding DNA: TGTGCCAGCAGCTTAGTTCGACTGGCTAGCGGGAGGGGCACAGATACGCAGTATTTT. Translated: CASSLVRLASGRGTDTQYF. The variable domain in full, completed from reference TRBV7-2 and TRBJ2-3, reads GAGVSQSPSNKVTEKGKDVELRCDPISGHTALYWYRQSLGQGLEFLIYFQGNSAPDKSGLPSDRFSAERTGGSVSTLTIQRTQQEDSAVYLCASSLVRLASGRGTDTQYFGPGTRLTVL.

This rearrangement joins TRBV12-3 or TRBV12-4 to TRBJ2-2; TRBD2 agrees at 7 bases. The CDR3 loop spans 15 amino acids. V lost 10 bases, J lost 4 bases, and 12 bases stayed unmatched. The CDR3 loop is CATSSGKWVTGELFF. CDR3 nucleotide sequence: TGTGCCACCTCGAGCGGGAAGTGGGTCACCGGGGAGCTGTTTTTT.

This clonotype has only a few counts. The chain links TRBV7-2 to TRBJ2-1, with D maybe TRBD2 (8 bases). The length of the CDR3 is 14 residues. Germline values: CDR1 SGHTA, CDR2 FQGNSA. The germline V and J ends were trimmed by 4 bases and 9 bases, with 16 bases remaining between them. CDR3 region: CASSSGLGGAEQFF. CDR3 nucleotides: TGTGCCAGCAGCTCGGGACTAGGGGGCGCTGAGCAGTTCTTC.

The J gene is TRBJ2-1, the V gene TRBV7-2; possibly TRBD2 for D (5 bases). The CDR3 consists of 14 residues. V was clipped by 6 bases and J by 15 bases, with 24 bases between them. Germline V gene lookup returns CDR1 SGHTA and CDR2 FQGNSA. In DNA, the CDR3 is TGTGCCAGCAGTCGACCGGAACTAGTTGAGATGCCGTTCTTC. Amino acid sequence: CASSRPELVEMPFF.

This chain uses TRBV30 with TRBJ2-6; tentatively, D is TRBD1 (5 bases). V was trimmed by 4 bases and J by 0 bases, leaving 13 bases between them. CDR1 is GTSNPN, CDR2 SVGIG, per germline (reference sequence). The CDR3 has 16 amino acids. The DNA for the CDR3 is TGTGCCTGGACACGACAGTTCTACTCTGGGGCCAACGTCCTGACTTTC. Translated: CAWTRQFYSGANVLTF.

This clonotype occurred many times. V gene TRBV7-9 combines with J gene TRBJ2-1, with D uncertain. V lost 2 bases to trimming and J lost 12 bases, with 11 bases between them. The length of the CDR3 is 12 residues. Germline CDR1 reads SEHNR; CDR2 reads FQNEAQ (reference sequence). This chain's CDR3 is CASSLPPSGQFF. The CDR3 coding sequence is TGTGCCAGCAGCTTACCCCCAAGTGGGCAGTTCTTC.

The chain employs TRBV2 and TRBJ2-5, with TRBD1 identical over 9 bases. This CDR3 region has 13 residues. Trimming removed 6 bases from V and 7 bases from J; junction bases left unmatched: 6. CDR1 and CDR2 from the germline V gene are SNHLY and FYNNEI. This chain's CDR3 is CASSGQGMGTQYF. CDR3 nucleotides: TGTGCCAGCAGCGGACAGGGGATGGGGACCCAGTACTTC.

This chain joins TRBV5-5 and TRBJ2-7; no definite D call. Germline CDR1 SGHKS, CDR2 YYEKEE (reference sequence). CDR3 length: 12 amino acids. Trimming left V 2 bases short and J 6 bases short, with 9 bases between. The CDR3 DNA reads TGTGCCAGCAGCTTCCAGGCTAGCGAGCAGTACTTC. Translated: CASSFQASEQYF.

This clonotype has more than one count but fewer than ten. The chain uses TRBV7-2 and TRBJ2-7, with 10 bases aligning to TRBD2. V gave up 2 bases and J gave up 4 bases; unmatched junction bases: 2. The germline V gene has CDR1 SGHTA and CDR2 FQGNSA. The CDR3 spans 14 residues. DNA of the CDR3: TGTGCCAGCAGCTTAACAGCGGGAGGGTACGAGCAGTACTTC. Translated: CASSLTAGGYEQYF.

This rearrangement joins TRBV3-1 to TRBJ2-7; the D gene is possibly TRBD2 (6 bases). In germline, CDR1 is LGHDT, CDR2 YNNKEL (reference sequence). CDR3 size: 14 residues. The V end lost 5 bases, the J end lost 7 bases, and 18 bases lay between the germline ends. The CDR3, as DNA: TGTGCCAGCAGCGCCGTGGGGGGACCGGGGGAGCAGTACTTC. Translation: CASSAVGGPGEQYF.